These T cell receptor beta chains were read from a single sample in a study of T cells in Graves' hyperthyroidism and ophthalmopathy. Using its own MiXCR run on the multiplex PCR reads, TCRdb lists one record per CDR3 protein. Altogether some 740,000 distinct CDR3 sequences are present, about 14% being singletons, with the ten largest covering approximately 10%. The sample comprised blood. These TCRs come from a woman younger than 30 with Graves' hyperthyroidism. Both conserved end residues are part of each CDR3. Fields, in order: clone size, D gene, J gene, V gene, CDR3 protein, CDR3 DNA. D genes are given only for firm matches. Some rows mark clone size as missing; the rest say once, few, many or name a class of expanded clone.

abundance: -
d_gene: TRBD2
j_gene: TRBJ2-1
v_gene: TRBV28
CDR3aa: CASSPILAGVSNEQFF
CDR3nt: TGTGCCAGCAGTCCAATACTAGCGGGAGTATCAAATGAGCAGTTCTTC

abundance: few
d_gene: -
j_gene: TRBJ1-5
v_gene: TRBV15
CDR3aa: CATSRDTAGDQPQHF
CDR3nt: TGTGCCACCAGCAGAGATACGGCAGGGGATCAGCCCCAGCATTTT

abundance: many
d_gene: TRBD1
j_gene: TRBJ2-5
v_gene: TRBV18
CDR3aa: CASSQQGQETQYF
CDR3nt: TGTGCCAGCTCACAACAGGGGCAAGAGACCCAGTACTTC

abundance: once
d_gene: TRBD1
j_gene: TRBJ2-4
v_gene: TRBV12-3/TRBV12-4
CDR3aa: CASSRTGDAKNIQYF
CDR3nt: TGTGCCAGCAGCCGGACAGGGGACGCCAAAAACATTCAGTACTTC

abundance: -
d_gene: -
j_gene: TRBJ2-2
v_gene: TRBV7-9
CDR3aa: CASSPMELFF
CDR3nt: TGTGCCAGCAGCCCTATGGAGCTGTTTTTT

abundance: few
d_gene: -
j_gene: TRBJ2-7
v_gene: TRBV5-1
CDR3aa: CASSFVGYEQYF
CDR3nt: TGCGCCAGCAGCTTTGTAGGGTACGAGCAGTACTTC

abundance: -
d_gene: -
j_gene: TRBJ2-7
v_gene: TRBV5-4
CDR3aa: CASSLAASRGSEQYF
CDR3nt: TGTGCCAGCAGCTTGGCCGCGTCGAGAGGGAGCGAGCAGTACTTC

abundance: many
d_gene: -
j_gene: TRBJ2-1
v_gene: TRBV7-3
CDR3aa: CASSPRRAGEQFF
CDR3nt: TGTGCCAGCAGCCCGCGGAGGGCCGGTGAGCAGTTCTTC

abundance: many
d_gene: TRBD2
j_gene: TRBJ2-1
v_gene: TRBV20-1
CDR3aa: CSAAGLAGVEQFF
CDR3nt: TGCAGTGCTGCGGGACTAGCGGGAGTTGAGCAGTTCTTC

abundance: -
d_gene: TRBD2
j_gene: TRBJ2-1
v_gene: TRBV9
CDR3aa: CASSGTASGSNDEQFF
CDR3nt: TGTGCCAGCAGCGGAACAGCTAGCGGGAGTAACGATGAGCAGTTCTTC

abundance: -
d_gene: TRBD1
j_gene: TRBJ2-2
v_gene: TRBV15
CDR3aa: CATTTRGQRGSGELFF
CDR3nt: TGTGCCACCACTACCCGGGGACAGAGGGGATCCGGGGAGCTGTTTTTT

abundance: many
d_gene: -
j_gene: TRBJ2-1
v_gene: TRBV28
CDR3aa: CASSDPPGANEQFF
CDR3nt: TGTGCCAGCAGTGATCCCCCCGGCGCTAATGAGCAGTTCTTC

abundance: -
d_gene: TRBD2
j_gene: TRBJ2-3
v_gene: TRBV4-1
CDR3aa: CASSQPGLVSTDTQYF
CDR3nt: TGCGCCAGCAGCCAACCGGGACTAGTGAGCACAGATACGCAGTATTTT

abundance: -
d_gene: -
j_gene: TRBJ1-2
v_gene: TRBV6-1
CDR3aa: CASRQTGNGYTF
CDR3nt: TGTGCCAGCAGGCAGACAGGAAATGGCTACACCTTC

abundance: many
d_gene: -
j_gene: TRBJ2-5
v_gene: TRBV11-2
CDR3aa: CASSLISGQETQYF
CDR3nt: TGTGCCAGCAGCTTAATCTCAGGTCAAGAGACCCAGTACTTC

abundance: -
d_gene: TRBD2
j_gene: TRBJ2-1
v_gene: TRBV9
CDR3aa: CASSVVGGGGEQFF
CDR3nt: TGTGCCAGCAGCGTAGTGGGTGGGGGGGGTGAGCAGTTCTTC

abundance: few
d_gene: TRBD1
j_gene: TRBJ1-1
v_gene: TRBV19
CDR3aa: CATLEGAAGITEAFF
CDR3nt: TGTGCCACCCTTGAGGGGGCGGCCGGAATCACTGAAGCTTTCTTT

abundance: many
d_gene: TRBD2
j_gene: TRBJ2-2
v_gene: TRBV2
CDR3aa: CASRRGGRAVGELFF
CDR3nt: TGTGCCAGCAGAAGAGGCGGGAGGGCCGTCGGGGAGCTGTTTTTT

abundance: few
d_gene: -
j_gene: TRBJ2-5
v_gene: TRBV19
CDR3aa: CASTAFGQETQYF
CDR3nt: TGTGCCAGTACCGCCTTCGGCCAGGAGACCCAGTACTTC

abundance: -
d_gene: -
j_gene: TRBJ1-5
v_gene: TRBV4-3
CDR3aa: CASSQDWAGPNQPQHF
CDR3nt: TGCGCCAGCAGCCAAGATTGGGCGGGCCCTAATCAGCCCCAGCATTTT

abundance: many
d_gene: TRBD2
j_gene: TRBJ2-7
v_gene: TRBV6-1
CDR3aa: CASLPSGNSYEQYF
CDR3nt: TGTGCCAGCCTTCCTAGCGGGAACTCCTACGAGCAGTACTTC

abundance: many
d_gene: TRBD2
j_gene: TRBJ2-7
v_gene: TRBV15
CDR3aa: CATSWTSGYEQYF
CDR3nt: TGTGCCACCAGCTGGACTAGCGGCTACGAGCAGTACTTC

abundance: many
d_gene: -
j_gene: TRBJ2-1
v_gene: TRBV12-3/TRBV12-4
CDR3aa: CASSLGMDMYNEQFF
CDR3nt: TGTGCCAGCAGTTTGGGCATGGACATGTACAATGAGCAGTTCTTC

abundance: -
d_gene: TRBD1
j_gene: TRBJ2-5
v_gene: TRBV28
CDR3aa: CASSSPGQQYQETQYF
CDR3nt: TGTGCCAGCAGCTCCCCGGGACAGCAGTACCAAGAGACCCAGTACTTC

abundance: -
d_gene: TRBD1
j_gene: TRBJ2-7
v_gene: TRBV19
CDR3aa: CASSRQGTTYEQYF
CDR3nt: TGTGCCAGTAGTAGACAGGGTACTACCTACGAGCAGTACTTC

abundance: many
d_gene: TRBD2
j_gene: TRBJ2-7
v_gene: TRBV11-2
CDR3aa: CASSFSWTSAYEQYF
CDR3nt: TGTGCCAGCAGCTTTTCTTGGACTAGCGCCTACGAGCAGTACTTC

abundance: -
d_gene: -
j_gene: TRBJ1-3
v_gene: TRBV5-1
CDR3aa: CASSRDVGSGNTIYF
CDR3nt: TGCGCCAGCAGCAGGGACGTCGGCTCTGGAAACACCATATATTTT

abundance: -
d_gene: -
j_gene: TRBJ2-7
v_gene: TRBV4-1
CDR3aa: CASRQVAGVNYYEQYF
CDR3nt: TGCGCCAGCAGACAAGTCGCAGGGGTGAACTACTACGAGCAGTACTTC

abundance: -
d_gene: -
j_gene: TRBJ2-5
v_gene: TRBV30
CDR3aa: CAWSGMGETQYF
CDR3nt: TGTGCCTGGAGCGGGATGGGGGAGACCCAGTACTTC

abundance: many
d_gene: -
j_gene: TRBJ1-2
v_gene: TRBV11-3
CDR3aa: CASSPSGGYYGYTF
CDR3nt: TGTGCCAGCAGCCCATCGGGAGGGTACTATGGCTACACCTTC

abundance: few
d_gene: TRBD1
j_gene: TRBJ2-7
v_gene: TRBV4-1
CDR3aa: CASSQEDREFSYEQYF
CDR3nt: TGCGCCAGCAGCCAAGAAGACAGGGAGTTTTCCTACGAGCAGTACTTC

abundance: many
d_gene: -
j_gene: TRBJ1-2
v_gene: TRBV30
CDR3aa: CAWSVGWGSGYTF
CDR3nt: TGTGCCTGGAGTGTGGGCTGGGGCTCGGGCTACACCTTC

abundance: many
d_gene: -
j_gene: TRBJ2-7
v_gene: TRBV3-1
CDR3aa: CASSQVLEAAEQYF
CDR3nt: TGTGCCAGCAGCCAAGTTTTAGAAGCGGCCGAGCAGTACTTC